This T cell receptor (beta chain) was sequenced for a study of shared clonotypes between healthy human individuals. Overall study results and limits: Of the naive CD4 clonotypes, roughly 5.2% were shared across a few donors.

A note on this clone: What it binds is unknown.

There are 16 residues in the CDR3. V gave up 1 base and J gave up 5 bases; unmatched junction bases: 8. Per germline, CDR1 SGHVS and CDR2 FNYEAQ. Replicate PCRs from sorted subsets contained roughly 200 ng DNA, which is roughly 30,000 T cell genomes. Here immunoSEQ multiplex PCR was the method, and the copy in TCRdb shows in-frame clones only, minus some. The sample holds under 1,100,000 clones; under 80% are singletons and the top ten take around 1.4%. Memory CD4+ cells were the fraction left after CD45RA+ naive selection. Sequenced sample: memory CD4+ T cells sorted from blood. As for subset: CD45RA-negative fraction. The chain recombines TRBV7-6 with TRBJ2-1, with 7 bases that match TRBD2. This clonotype was obtained from a man between 18 and 35 years old in good health. The CDR3 here is CASSLGRGSGNNEQFF. In DNA form, the CDR3 reads TGTGCCAGCAGCTTAGGCCGAGGGAGCGGGAACAATGAGCAGTTCTTC.